This T cell receptor beta chain was captured by sequencing in a study of identical twins (dated by TCRdb to between 2015 and 2016). Some background on the complete study: The study deep-sequenced TCR alpha and beta repertoires from monozygotic twins, unrelated adults of various ages and cord blood to test whether fetal clonotypes persist. To rule out contamination, the twin experiments were replicated at different times with different library preparation protocols.

Concerning this clonotype itself: The antigen this receptor binds is unknown. No clone much larger than this one lies a single base away; base qualities are absent.

The full study reports these points: Zero-insertion analyses could be partly confounded by invariant T cells such as MAIT and iNKT, though diverse VJ usage argued against such confounding for most clonotypes. Compared with coincidental sharing between unrelated individuals, out-of-frame TCR alpha sequences shared between twins showed an excess of sequences with low generation probability. Excess twin sharing in beta out-of-frame sequences was weaker because fewer shared sequences lowered the signal-to-noise ratio. Fewer insertions were carried by abundant cord blood beta clonotypes; a weaker similar trend was observed in young adult naive repertoires, while no such trend was observed in memory repertoires. Out-of-frame TCR alpha sharing in monozygotic twins was systematically underestimated by recombination models, whereas sharing between unrelated individuals was in agreement with the recombination models. Because the same donors could not be followed over many years, the conclusions relied on cross-sectional statistical analysis.

Only healthy Caucasian donors were included. Three pairs of female monozygotic twins, all aged roughly 18 to 29 years, were included in the twin cohort. Peripheral blood mononuclear cells were used as the source from which RNA for TCR libraries was isolated. To prepare the library, 5' RACE was applied. Sequencing took place on an Illumina HiSeq 2000. A universal primer binding site was added through template switching, and the final cDNA carried a unique molecular identifier so that TCR cDNA molecules could be counted accurately. Specific primers in the conserved constant-segment region were used to synthesize first-strand cDNA for TCR alpha and beta chains. To control for contamination, every cDNA library carried two barcodes: a SMART-Mk sample barcode plus Illumina barcodes. TruSeq adapter sequences, together with Illumina sample barcodes, were added in two successive PCR steps. Sequencing of the TCR alpha and beta cDNA libraries was done on the Illumina HiSeq platform using custom primers. The source study handled its data this way. Unique molecular identifiers were extracted from raw reads with MiGEC, and CDR3 positions were determined with MiXCR. For each individual, recombination models were inferred using an EM algorithm with the repgenHMM and IGoR tools. Shared clonotypes were analyzed with the tcR package in R, and sharing was normalized by the product of cloneset sizes. To study raw recombination free of thymic and clonal selection effects, out-of-frame nonproductive sequences were analyzed. TCRdb reprocessed the public reads (quality trimming at Q25 with fastp, clone calling with MiXCR) and kept in-frame beta chains. For every CDR3 protein sequence, its rows merge into one entry that carries the most common genes and DNA. The V and J calls come from TCRdb's annotation, not from the publication. Recorded for this sample are 600,000 to 800,000 distinct CDR3 sequences; 21% of them occurred a single time. The ten largest clones capture around 4.4% of the sample.

Between the V and J ends, shortened by 5 bases and 0 bases respectively, the junction contains 26 bases. From its cysteine to its phenylalanine, the CDR3 spans 20 amino acids. Kept here is only the CDR3 DNA, which spans 60 bases and is read in frame from base 1. Based on the germline V gene, the CDR1 and CDR2 sequences are SGHAT and FQNNGV. The data also belong to a second study, concerning T cells expressing NK-cell markers. Taken from the second paper: TCR beta-chain repertoires were profiled in sorted CD3+CD56+NKG2C+, CD3+CD56+NKG2C- and CD3+CD56-NKG2C+ T-cell subsets from several donors. Of the eight sequenced donors, seven were found to be HCMV-seropositive and one was found to be HCMV-seronegative. To restrict sorting to alphabetaTCR-expressing T cells, an anti-gammadeltaTCR antibody was added in several experiments. For five or six donors, the dominant CD3+CD56+NKG2C+ clonotypes were among the top 10 CD8+ clonotypes and accounted for about 1.0-8% of CD8+ T cells. Those dominant clonotypes were again the most abundant among CD3+CD56-NKG2C+ cells in a few donors, at about 25-60.1%. It remained unclear whether the expanded NKG2C-expressing T cell clones were specific for HCMV antigens. Randomly selected healthy volunteers, three men and five women, were used as the eight sequenced donors. HCMV-specific IgG was detected in serum with a commercial ELISA kit to determine HCMV serostatus. For a handful of donors, bulk peripheral blood T-cell repertoires were also sequenced from unsorted PBMC. MIGEC handled demultiplexing of the reads and grouping by UMI, while MiTCR was used to assemble and quantify clonotypes. To exclude erroneous sequences, any TCR cDNA sequence not supported by at least two reads was discarded. The tcR package was used for downstream repertoire analysis, with clonotypes matched between fractions based on CDR3 nucleotide sequence plus V segment. Antigen specificity was annotated against VDJdb with VDJmatch, allowing one amino acid substitution in CDR3.

The rearrangement joined TRBV11-2 to TRBJ2-4; no D gene is confidently identified. The TCR was taken from a woman aged 18-29 years in good health. The sequenced material came from PBMCs. The DNA sequence follows: TGTGCCAGCAGCCCTAGAGCCCTGTTCCTAGACAACGTAGCCAAAAACATTCAGTACTTC. Its protein reads: CASSPRALFLDNVAKNIQYF.